This entry is about one T cell receptor (beta chain). This clonotype was seen repeatedly, ten times or more. Its cognate antigen has yet to be identified. No qualities accompany the bases; no much larger clone lies one base away. These reads were obtained on an Illumina NovaSeq 6000. cDNA libraries for TCRalpha and TCRbeta were prepared by 5'RACE using constant-segment primers, with sample barcodes and unique molecular identifiers added. Trizol reagent was used to extract RNA from every sample. The libraries were amplified in two PCR steps, and the second step added a second sample barcode and Illumina TruSeq adapters. The libraries were sequenced on an Illumina NovaSeq using 2 x 150 bp paired-end reads. Per the original workflow: With migec v1.2.7, reads were demultiplexed and then collapsed into UMI-guided consensus sequences. Using mixcr v2.1.11, UMI consensuses were aligned to TRA and TRB V and J templates and then assembled into clonotypes. Clonotypes were classified as expanded or contracted when called significant by both edgeR and NoisET, with noise models trained on biological replicates. For edgeR calls, the thresholds were a false discovery rate-adjusted p below 0.01 and a log2 fold-change of 1. As an exploratory analysis of dynamics, max-normalized trajectories of the 1000 most abundant clonotypes were examined with PCA combined with hierarchical clustering. Each responding clone was given a CD4 or CD8 phenotype based on the CD4+ and CD8+ repertoires, which had been sequenced separately. TCRdb's own reprocessing of the public reads used fastp at Q25 and MiXCR and kept productive beta chains. Rows matching on CDR3 protein sequence are summarized as one entry with the most common DNA and genes. The V and J calls follow TCRdb's processing rather than the paper's. This sample is represented by 250,000 to 300,000 distinct CDR3 sequences; roughly 16% of them were singletons. Of the sample, approximately 23% falls within the top ten clones.

The source of the sample is a study of T-cell memory formation after mild COVID-19 (dated by TCRdb to 2020 to 2022). At the level of the whole study: TCR sequence clusters from the two donors were largely donor specific. The cohort was made up of two young adult volunteers, one female and one male, who were previously healthy. T-cell clones expanding and contracting after mild COVID-19 in a couple of donors were tracked by longitudinal TCRalpha and TCRbeta repertoire sequencing.

Ficoll-Paque density gradient centrifugation was used to isolate PBMCs. Compared with germline, V lacks 5 bases and J lacks 11 bases; bases without a gene match: 11. The germline V gene specifies SGHTA as CDR1 and FQGNSA as CDR2. Inclusive of the bounding cysteine and phenylalanine, the CDR3 is 13 residues long. Only the CDR3 part of the read is kept: 39 bases, read in frame from the first base. Here is what the overall study found, with its caveats: Clones that contracted from day 15 to 85 showed balanced CD4/CD8 phenotypes, whereas a second wave of clones that expanded from day 15 to 37 leaned towards CD4+. Only a couple of mild cases were covered by the study, and larger cohorts that include severe cases with pre-infection samples were considered necessary. SARS-CoV-2 specificity was not confirmed for the second-wave clones peaking on day 37. Contracting CD4+ clones appeared mostly in the CM and EM memory subsets, whereas CD8+ clones were enriched in EMRA. Some responding clones were detected in pre-infection memory, which suggested that pre-existing cross-reactive memory T cells had joined the SARS-CoV-2 response.

Sequencing input: PBMCs or a T cell subset sorted from them (not recorded which). This chain is built from TRBV7-2 and TRBJ1-1; 7 of the junction bases match TRBD1. The source is a young man who had mild COVID-19 (a few samples of this study predate the infection). The sample titles of this study are shuffled in the database, so cell type and time point are left out; the donor was told from shared clones. The DNA sequence is TGTGCCAGCAGCCTAGAGACAGGGTCCCCGGCTTTCTTT. Translation gives CASSLETGSPAFF.